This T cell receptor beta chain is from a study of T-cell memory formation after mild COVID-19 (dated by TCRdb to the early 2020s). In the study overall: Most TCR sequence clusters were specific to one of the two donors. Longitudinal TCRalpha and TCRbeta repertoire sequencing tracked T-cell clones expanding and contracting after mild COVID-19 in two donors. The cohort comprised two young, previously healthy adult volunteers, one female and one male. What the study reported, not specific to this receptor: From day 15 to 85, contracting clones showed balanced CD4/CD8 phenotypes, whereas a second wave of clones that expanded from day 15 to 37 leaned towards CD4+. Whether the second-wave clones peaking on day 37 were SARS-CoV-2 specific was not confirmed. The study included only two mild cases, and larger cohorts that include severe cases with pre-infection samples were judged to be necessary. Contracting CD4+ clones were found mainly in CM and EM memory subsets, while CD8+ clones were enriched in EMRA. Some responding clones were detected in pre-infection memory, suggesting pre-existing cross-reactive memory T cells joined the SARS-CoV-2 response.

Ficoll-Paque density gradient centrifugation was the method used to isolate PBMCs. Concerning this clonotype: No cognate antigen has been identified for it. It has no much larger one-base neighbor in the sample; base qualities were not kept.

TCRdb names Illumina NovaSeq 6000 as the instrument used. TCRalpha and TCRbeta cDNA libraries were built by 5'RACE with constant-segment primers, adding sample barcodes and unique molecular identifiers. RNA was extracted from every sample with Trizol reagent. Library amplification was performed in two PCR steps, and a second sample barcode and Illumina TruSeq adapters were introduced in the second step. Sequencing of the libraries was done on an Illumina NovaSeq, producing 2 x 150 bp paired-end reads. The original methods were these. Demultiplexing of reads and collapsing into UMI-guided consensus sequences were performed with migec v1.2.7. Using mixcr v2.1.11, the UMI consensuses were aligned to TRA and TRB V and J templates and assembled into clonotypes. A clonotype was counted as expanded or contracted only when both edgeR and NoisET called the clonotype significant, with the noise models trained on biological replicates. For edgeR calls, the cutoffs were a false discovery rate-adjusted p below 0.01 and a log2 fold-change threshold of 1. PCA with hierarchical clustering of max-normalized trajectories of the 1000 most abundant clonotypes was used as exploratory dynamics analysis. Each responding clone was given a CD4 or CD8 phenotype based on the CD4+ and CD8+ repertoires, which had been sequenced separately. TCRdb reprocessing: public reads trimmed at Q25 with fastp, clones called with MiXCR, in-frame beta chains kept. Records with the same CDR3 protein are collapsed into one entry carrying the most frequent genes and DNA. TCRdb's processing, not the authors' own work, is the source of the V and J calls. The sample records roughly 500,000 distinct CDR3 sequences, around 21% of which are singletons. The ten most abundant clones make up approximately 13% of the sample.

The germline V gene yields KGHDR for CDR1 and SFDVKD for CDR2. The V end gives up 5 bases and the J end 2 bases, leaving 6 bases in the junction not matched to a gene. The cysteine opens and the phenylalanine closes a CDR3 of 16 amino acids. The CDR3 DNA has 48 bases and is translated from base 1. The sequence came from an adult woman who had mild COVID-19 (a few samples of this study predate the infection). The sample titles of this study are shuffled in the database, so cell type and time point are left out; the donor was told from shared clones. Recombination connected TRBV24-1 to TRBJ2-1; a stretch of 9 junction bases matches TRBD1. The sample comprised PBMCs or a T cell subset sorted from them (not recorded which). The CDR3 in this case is CATSASGTGPYNEQFF. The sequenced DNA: TGTGCCACCAGTGCTTCCGGGACAGGGCCCTACAATGAGCAGTTCTTC.